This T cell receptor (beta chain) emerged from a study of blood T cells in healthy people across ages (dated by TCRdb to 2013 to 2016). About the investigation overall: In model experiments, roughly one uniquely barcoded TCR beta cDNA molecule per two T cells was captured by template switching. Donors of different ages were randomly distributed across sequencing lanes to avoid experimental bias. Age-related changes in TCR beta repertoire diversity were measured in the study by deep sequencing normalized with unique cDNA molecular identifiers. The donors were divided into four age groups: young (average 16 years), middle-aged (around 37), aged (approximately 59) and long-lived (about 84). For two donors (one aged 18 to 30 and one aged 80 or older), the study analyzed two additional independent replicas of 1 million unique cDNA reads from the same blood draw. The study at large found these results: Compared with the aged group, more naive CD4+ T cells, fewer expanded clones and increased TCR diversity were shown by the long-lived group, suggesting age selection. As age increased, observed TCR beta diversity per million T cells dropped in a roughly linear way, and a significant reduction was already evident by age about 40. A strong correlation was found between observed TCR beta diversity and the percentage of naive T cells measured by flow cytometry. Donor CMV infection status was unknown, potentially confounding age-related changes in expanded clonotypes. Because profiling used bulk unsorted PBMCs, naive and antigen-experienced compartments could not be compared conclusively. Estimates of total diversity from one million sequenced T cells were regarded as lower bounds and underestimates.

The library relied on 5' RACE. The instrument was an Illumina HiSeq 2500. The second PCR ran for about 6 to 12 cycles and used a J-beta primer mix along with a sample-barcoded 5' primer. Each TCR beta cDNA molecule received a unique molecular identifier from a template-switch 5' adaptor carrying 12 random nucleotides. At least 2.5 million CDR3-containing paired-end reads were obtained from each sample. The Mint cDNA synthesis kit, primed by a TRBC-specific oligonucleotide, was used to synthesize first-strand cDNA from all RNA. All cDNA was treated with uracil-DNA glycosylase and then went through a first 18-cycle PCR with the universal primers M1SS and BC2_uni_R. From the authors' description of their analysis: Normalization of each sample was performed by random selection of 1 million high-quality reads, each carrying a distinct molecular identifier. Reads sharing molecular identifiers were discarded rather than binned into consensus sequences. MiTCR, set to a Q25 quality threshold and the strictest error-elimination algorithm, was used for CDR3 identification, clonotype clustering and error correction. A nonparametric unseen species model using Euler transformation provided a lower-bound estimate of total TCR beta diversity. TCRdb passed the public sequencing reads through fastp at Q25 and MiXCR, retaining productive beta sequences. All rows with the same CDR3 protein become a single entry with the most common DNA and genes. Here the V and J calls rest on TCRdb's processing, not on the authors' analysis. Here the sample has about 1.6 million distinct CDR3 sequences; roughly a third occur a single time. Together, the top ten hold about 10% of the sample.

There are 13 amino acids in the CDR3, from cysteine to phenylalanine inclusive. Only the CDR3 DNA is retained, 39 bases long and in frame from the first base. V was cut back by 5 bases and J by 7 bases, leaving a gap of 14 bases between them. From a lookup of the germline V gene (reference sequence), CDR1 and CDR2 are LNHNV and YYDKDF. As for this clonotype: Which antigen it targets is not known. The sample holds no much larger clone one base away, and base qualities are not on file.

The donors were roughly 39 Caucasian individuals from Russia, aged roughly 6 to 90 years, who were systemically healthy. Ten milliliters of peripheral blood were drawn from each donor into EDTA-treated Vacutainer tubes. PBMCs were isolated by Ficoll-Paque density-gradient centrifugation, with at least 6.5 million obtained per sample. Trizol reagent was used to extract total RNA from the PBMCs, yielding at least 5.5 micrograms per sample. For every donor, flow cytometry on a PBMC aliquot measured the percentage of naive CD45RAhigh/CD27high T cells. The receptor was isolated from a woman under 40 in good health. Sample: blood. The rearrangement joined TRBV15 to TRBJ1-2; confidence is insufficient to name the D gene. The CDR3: CATSPGRVGGYTF. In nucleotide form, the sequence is TGTGCCACCAGCCCCGGACGGGTCGGTGGCTACACCTTC. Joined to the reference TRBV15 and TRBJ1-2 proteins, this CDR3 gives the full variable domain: DAMVIQNPRYQVTQFGKPVTLSCSQTLNHNVMYWYQQKSSQAPKLLFHYYDKDFNNEADTPDNFQSRRPNTSFCFLDIRSPGLGDTAMYLCATSPGRVGGYTFGSGTRLTVV.